This passage covers 26 T cell receptor beta chains from one sample sequenced in a study of tumor-infiltrating lymphocytes in primary liver carcinoma. Synthesis of TCR beta cDNA was carried out from about 540 ng total RNA with a constant-region primer. Sequencing libraries for TCR beta derived from three nested multiplex PCR rounds that used slightly modified ARM-PCR. Each of the first two PCR rounds ran approximately 11 cycles with TRBV1-TRBV30 forward and C-beta reverse primers. In TCRdb, the multiplex PCR reads were re-called with MiXCR into one record per CDR3 protein. The profile shows approximately 300,000 distinct CDR3 sequences, 55% to 65% of them singletons. It was unsorted whole blood that yielded blood RNA, and germline DNA was also extracted. What was sequenced was peripheral blood. All receptors derive from a man between 40 and 49 years old with primary liver carcinoma and hepatitis B virus infection.

Turning to this clonotype: A read error may produce the germline difference seen at one junction end. This chain connects TRBV11-2 to TRBJ2-7; TRBD1 or TRBD2 may be the D gene (5 bases each). The V gene's germline CDR1 is SGHAT and CDR2 FQNNGV. The CDR3 has 14 residues. CDR3 region: CASVLGDRSYEQHF. In DNA form, the CDR3 reads TGTGCCAGCGTTTTGGGGGACCGATCCTACGAGCAGCACTTC.

This clonotype was seen repeatedly, ten times or more. V gene TRBV10-2 combines with J gene TRBJ2-6; D is undetermined. CDR1 and CDR2 from the germline V gene are WSHSY and SAAADI. Trimming pared 0 bases from V and 2 bases from J, leaving 8 bases between. The CDR3 is 16 residues long. CDR3 amino acids: CASSESKAPGANVLTF. CDR3 coding DNA: TGCGCCAGCAGTGAGTCGAAGGCTCCTGGGGCCAACGTCCTGACTTTC.

This clonotype came up a few times. The V and J genes are TRBV28 and TRBJ1-1; TRBD1 matches 8 bases. CDR3 size: 14 residues. V was clipped by 5 bases and J by 11 bases; unmatched bases: 13. Germline V gives CDR1 MDHEN, CDR2 SYDVKM. CDR3 sequence: CASSARTGTFLAFF. The CDR3 nucleotides read TGTGCCAGCAGTGCTCGGACAGGGACGTTTTTGGCTTTCTTT.

The chain has TRBV6-4 and TRBJ2-3, with D perhaps matching TRBD1 (5 bases). The ends were cut back, 5 bases at V and 3 bases at J, with 15 bases in the middle. CDR3 length: 15 amino acids. CDR1 and CDR2 (germline): MRHNA, SNTAGT. The CDR3 nucleotides read TGTGCCAGCAGTCAATCATGGGGCGATACAGATACGCAGTATTTT. This codes for CASSQSWGDTDTQYF.

About this clonotype itself: The junction departs from the called germline gene at one end, perhaps through a read error. This chain links TRBV11-2 with TRBJ2-5; a weak D match, TRBD2 (7 bases). CDR1 and CDR2 (germline): SGHAT, FQNNGV. There are 19 residues in the CDR3. This chain's CDR3 is CASSLTGTGGRGGQEAQYF. CDR3 coding DNA: TGTGCCAGCAGCCTAACCGGGACTGGCGGGAGAGGGGGACAAGAGGCCCAGTACTTC. The full variable domain, rest sourced from reference TRBV11-2 and TRBJ2-5, is EAGVAQSPRYKIIEKRQSVAFWCNPISGHATLYWYQQILGQGPKLLIQFQNNGVVDDSQLPKDRFSAERLKGVDSTLKIQPAKLEDSAVYLCASSLTGTGGRGGQEAQYFGPGTRLLVL.

This clonotype has only one observation. V and J are TRBV6-5 and TRBJ2-3; 8 nucleotides line up with TRBD2. Germline loops: CDR1 MNHEY, CDR2 SVGAGI. V lost 7 bases and J lost 3; bases outside the gene matches: 9. The CDR3 spans 15 residues. In nucleotides, the CDR3 is TGTGCCAGCAACTCGGGACTAGGGGGAACAGATACGCAGTATTTT. Protein: CASNSGLGGTDTQYF.

Worth noting for this clonotype: A clone one base away is much larger, so this may be a read error. The rearrangement uses TRBV12-3 or TRBV12-4 and TRBJ2-1; D is tentatively TRBD1 or TRBD2 (5 bases each). Trimming removed 3 bases from V and 9 bases from J, with 15 bases in between. CDR3 length: 14 residues. CDR3 nucleotides: TGTGCCAGCAGTTTGGGACGGGCAGGCAGTGAGCAGTTCTTC. Encoded protein: CASSLGRAGSEQFF.

To note about this clonotype: The junction and the germline gene differ at one end; a read error may be behind it. V and J are TRBV29-1 and TRBJ1-1, with 10 bases fitting TRBD1. Germline assignment: CDR1 SQVTM and CDR2 ANQGSEA. The CDR3 length is 15 residues. CDR3: CNVAGRDRGSTEAFF. In nucleotides, the CDR3 is TGCAACGTTGCTGGCCGGGACAGGGGTAGCACTGAAGCTTTCTTT.

Worth noting for this clonotype: The junction and the germline gene differ at one end; a read error may be behind it. The chain has TRBV6-1 and TRBJ1-1; possible D gene TRBD1, 5 bases. CDR1 MNHNS and CDR2 SASEGT come from the germline V gene. The CDR3 has 14 residues. CDR3 DNA: TGTGCCAGCAGTCTCGTCCCAAGGGACGGTGAAACTTTCTTT. It encodes CASSLVPRDGETFF.

This clonotype was counted ten times or more. V usage is TRBV29-1 and J usage is TRBJ1-1; D gene uncertain. This CDR3 region has 12 residues. Germline CDR1 and CDR2: SQVTM and ANQGSEA. V lost 5 bases and J lost 0, with 7 bases in between. CDR3 region: CSVSEMNTEAFF. The DNA of the CDR3 is TGCAGCGTTAGCGAGATGAACACTGAAGCTTTCTTT.

A remark on this clonotype: A read error may produce the germline difference seen at one junction end. The gene calls are TRBV11-1 and TRBJ2-3; 8 nucleotides agree with TRBD1. The CDR3 is 15 residues long. Germline assignment: CDR1 SGHAT and CDR2 FQDESV (reference sequence). The chain's CDR3 is CASSREDRGADTQYF. CDR3 nucleotides: TGTGCCAGCAGCAGAGAAGACAGGGGAGCAGATACACAGTATTTT. Full variable domain (outside the CDR3, taken from reference TRBV11-1 and TRBJ2-3): EAEVAQSPRYKITEKSQAVAFWCDPISGHATLYWYRQILGQGPELLVQFQDESVVDDSQLPKDRFSAERLKGVDSTLKIQPAELGDSAMYLCASSREDRGADTQYFGPGTRLTVL.

This clonotype was found once. The rearrangement joins TRBV7-8 to TRBJ2-7; TRBD2 agrees at 11 bases. The CDR3 runs 16 residues. With 5 bases clipped from V and 7 bases from J, the junction kept 13 bases outside the gene matches. Per germline, CDR1 SGHVS and CDR2 FQNEAQ. CDR3 in amino acids: CASSRAGTSGLLEQYF. The CDR3 DNA reads as TGTGCCAGCAGCCGCGCCGGGACTAGCGGTCTCTTGGAGCAGTACTTC.

With respect to this clonotype: A single base separates this from a much larger clone, so it may be a read error. The chain links TRBV29-1 to TRBJ2-1; D is possibly TRBD1 (6 bases). The germline gives CDR1 SQVTM, CDR2 ANQGSEA. Trimming removed 3 bases from V and 3 bases from J, with 15 bases in between. The CDR3 covers 15 residues. The CDR3 loop is CSVDRVGRGYNEQFF. CDR3 coding DNA: TGCAGCGTTGATCGTGTTGGCAGGGGCTACAATGAGCAGTTCTTC.

Concerning this clonotype: This may arise from a read error, as a much more abundant clone is one base away. This sequence joins TRBV12-3 or TRBV12-4 and TRBJ2-5; TRBD1 matches 8 bases. The CDR3 length is 14 residues. Trimming cost V 6 bases and J 5 bases; bases outside gene matches: 8. CDR3 nucleotides: TGTGCCAGCAGGCGGGACAGGCCGGGGGAGACCCAGTACTTC. This codes for CASRRDRPGETQYF.

A note on this clonotype: Likely a read error: the CDR3 ends without its conserved phenylalanine or tryptophan. The chain joins TRBV11-2 to TRBJ1-1; no definite D call. This CDR3 comprises 12 residues. CDR1 is SGHAT and CDR2 is FQNNGV in the germline V gene. The CDR3 nucleotides read TGTACCAGCAGTCTTTATGGAGCTGAAGCTTTCCTT. It codes for CTSSLYGAEAFL.

The chain employs TRBV12-3 or TRBV12-4 and TRBJ2-5; no reliable D call. Trimming pared 0 bases from V and 5 bases from J, leaving 7 bases between. This CDR3 contains 13 residues. The CDR3 nucleotides are TGTGCCAGCAGTTTAGCGGTCACTGAGACCCAGTACTTC. Its translation: CASSLAVTETQYF.

The CDR3 DNA is TGTGCCAGCAGTGTTAGTCAGGGACGGAATGAGCAGTTCTTC. Protein: CASSVSQGRNEQFF. The chain carries TRBV6-1 and TRBJ2-1; D possibly matches TRBD1 or TRBD2 (5 bases each). CDR1 is MNHNS and CDR2 is SASEGT in the germline V gene. Trimming left V 4 bases short and J 7 bases short, with 14 bases between. This CDR3 has 14 residues.

Worth noting for this clonotype: A clone one base away is much larger, so this may be a read error. DNA for the CDR3: TGTGCCACCCGGGGAGAGGGAATGAGCGAGACCCAGTACTTC. It encodes CATRGEGMSETQYF. V is TRBV6-5 and J is TRBJ2-5; a weak D match, TRBD2 (5 bases). Germline assignment: CDR1 MNHEY and CDR2 SVGAGI. V was shortened by 10 bases and J by 5 bases, with 20 bases between the two germline ends. The CDR3 totals 14 residues.

This clonotype was counted many times. The chain recombines TRBV11-3 with TRBJ2-3; 14 nucleotides align to TRBD2. This CDR3 is 16 amino acids long. V shed 5 bases, J shed 5 bases, and the junction held 6 bases outside the gene matches. The germline gives CDR1 SGHNT, CDR2 YENEEA. The CDR3 coding sequence is TGTGCCAGCAGCAGGGGACTAGCGGGAGATGGAGATACGCAGTATTTT. Amino acid sequence: CASSRGLAGDGDTQYF.

V usage is TRBV25-1 and J usage is TRBJ2-7, with 8 bases that match TRBD1. V shed 3 bases, J shed 4 bases, and the junction held 5 bases outside the gene matches. Germline assignment: CDR1 MGHDK and CDR2 SYGVNS. CDR3 length equals 14 residues. CDR3 sequence reads: CASSDTGGSYEQYF. The CDR3 DNA is TGTGCCAGCAGTGATACAGGGGGGAGTTACGAGCAGTACTTC.

To note about this clonotype: This may come from a read error, since a much larger clone is one base off. This chain uses TRBV4-1 with TRBJ1-2, with D possibly TRBD1 on 5 matching bases. V was pared by 0 bases and J by 1 base, with 15 bases between. The V gene's germline CDR1 is MGHRA and CDR2 YSYEKL. This CDR3 is built from 17 residues. The CDR3 spells CASSQDQGPAVNYGYTF. The CDR3 nucleotides are TGCGCCAGCAGCCAAGATCAGGGACCAGCTGTTAACTATGGCTACACCTTC.

The chain is built from TRBV21-1 and TRBJ2-2; the table's D call, TRBD2, was not checked against the DNA. TRBV21-1 is a pseudogene. This CDR3 has 13 residues. The CDR3 sequence: CASREGWLGGLFF. The CDR3 DNA reads as TGTGCCAGCAGGGAGGGGTGGCTCGGGGGGCTGTTTTTT.

This clonotype was detected many times. J is TRBJ1-1 and V is TRBV10-3; the D is unclear. The V end lost 4 bases, the J end lost 1 base, and 7 bases lay between the germline ends. CDR3 length equals 13 residues. CDR1 is ENHRY and CDR2 is SYGVKD in the germline V gene. The CDR3 here is CAISGTANTEAFF. CDR3 coding DNA: TGTGCCATCAGTGGCACAGCGAACACTGAAGCTTTCTTT.

Notes on this clonotype: A read error may explain this, as a much larger clone is one base away. The chain links TRBV4-2 to TRBJ2-3, with 8 bases aligning to TRBD2. CDR3 length equals 16 residues. Germline-derived CDR1 and CDR2 are LGHNA and YNFKEQ. The CDR3 region is CTSSQEGDSGVDTQYF. CDR3 coding DNA: TGTACCAGCAGCCAAGAAGGGGATAGCGGGGTAGATACGCAGTATTTT.

A few counts support this clonotype. The rearrangement uses TRBV5-4 and TRBJ1-2, with D perhaps TRBD1 (6 bases). This CDR3 contains 15 residues. Germline CDR1 SGHNT, CDR2 YYREEE (reference sequence). Trimming took off 7 bases at V and 0 bases at J, with 16 bases between the two ends. The CDR3 is CASGETGRPNYGYTF. DNA for the CDR3: TGTGCCAGCGGGGAAACAGGGCGCCCTAACTATGGCTACACCTTC.

With respect to this clonotype: A much larger clone lies one base from this, so it may be a read error. The chain has TRBV5-1 and TRBJ1-2; 7 bases agree with TRBD1. Per germline, CDR1 SGHRS and CDR2 YFSETQ. The CDR3 length is 13 residues. In DNA, the CDR3 is TGCGCCTGCAGCGACAGGGTGGACTATGGCTACACCTTC. Its protein is CACSDRVDYGYTF.